Following are 23 T cell receptor beta chains from one sample sequenced in a study of Graves' ophthalmopathy and Graves' hyperthyroidism. As the template, RNA transcripts were used to amplify TCR beta CDR3 regions. First-round RT-PCR with HTBI primers preceded a second-round multiplex PCR. TCRdb reanalysed the multiplex PCR reads using MiXCR and keeps one entry per CDR3 protein. The sample yields 200,000 to 250,000 distinct CDR3 sequences, 20% to 25% seen once. Sequenced: peripheral blood. The receptor source for this set is a woman aged 45-65 years with Graves' ophthalmopathy.

Notes on this clonotype: This likely comes from a read error, as the CDR3 has no conserved phenylalanine or tryptophan at its end. CDR3 coding DNA: TGTGCCAGCAGATCCTTCCTGGTAGCGGGGCCCTCCTACGAGCAGTACCTC. This encodes CASRSFLVAGPSYEQYL. The chain couples TRBV27 to TRBJ2-7, with 8 nucleotides matching TRBD2. The junction had 13 bases not matched to a gene; V was cut back by 6 bases and J by 0 bases. CDR1 and CDR2 from the germline V gene are MNHEY and SMNVEV (reference sequence). CDR3 length equals 17 residues.

This clonotype was seen at least ten times. The chain recombines TRBV28 with TRBJ1-2; 7 nucleotides match TRBD1. Looked up from germline, CDR1 is MDHEN and CDR2 is SYDVKM. The CDR3 runs 15 residues. V lost 3 bases and J lost 3; bases outside the gene matches: 7. CDR3 nucleotides: TGTGCCAGCAGTTTTTTAGGGGGCGCAGACTATGGCTACACCTTC. Translated, it gives CASSFLGGADYGYTF.

This chain connects TRBV30 to TRBJ2-5; 7 bases map to TRBD2. This CDR3 comprises 15 residues. V lost 1 base to trimming and J lost 0 bases; unmatched junction nucleotides: 5. Per the germline V gene, CDR1 is GTSNPN and CDR2 is SVGIG (reference sequence). In DNA, the CDR3 is TGTGCCTGGAGTGGGAGCGGGACGTACCAAGAGACCCAGTACTTC. It specifies CAWSGSGTYQETQYF.

This clonotype has ten or more counts. The chain employs TRBV4-1 and TRBJ2-7; tentatively, D is TRBD1 or TRBD2 (5 bases each). Per germline, CDR1 MGHRA and CDR2 YSYEKL. Trimming shortened V by 6 bases and J by 2 bases, and 17 bases separated the two germline ends. The CDR3 consists of 15 residues. This CDR3 reads CASSIGRGGTYEQYF. The DNA of the CDR3 is TGCGCCAGCAGTATCGGCCGGGGCGGAACCTACGAGCAGTACTTC.

The rearrangement uses TRBV5-1 and TRBJ2-5; a weak D match, TRBD2 (7 bases). V lost 1 base and J lost 1, with 14 bases in between. This CDR3 region has 16 residues. Looked up from germline, CDR1 is SGHRS and CDR2 is YFSETQ. The DNA of the CDR3 is TGCGCCAGCAGCTTGTTGCCGGGGGGCCTCCAAGAGACCCAGTACTTC. Its translation is CASSLLPGGLQETQYF.

This clonotype was observed many times. J is TRBJ2-5 and V is TRBV6-1; 9 nucleotides match TRBD2. Germline V gene data show CDR1 as MNHNS and CDR2 as SASEGT. The J segment lost 3 bases and the V segment lost 6 bases, leaving 5 bases of the junction unmatched. This CDR3 region has 14 residues. For the CDR3, the DNA is TGTGCCAGCAGAGCGGGAGGCTATGAAGAGACCCAGTACTTC. Amino acids: CASRAGGYEETQYF.

The chain carries TRBV9 and TRBJ2-7, with 7 bases that match TRBD1. J was trimmed by 3 bases and V by 3 bases; bases with no gene match: 9. The CDR3 has 15 amino acids. Per germline, CDR1 SGDLS and CDR2 YYNGEE. CDR3 in amino acids: CASSGAGTGDYEQYF. Here the CDR3 DNA reads TGTGCCAGCAGCGGTGCCGGAACAGGGGACTACGAGCAGTACTTC.

Ten or more counts support this clonotype. The V and J genes are TRBV28 and TRBJ2-5; D remains ambiguous. Trimming stripped 6 bases from V and 2 bases from J, with 10 bases between. The CDR3 has 13 amino acids. Germline V lookup: CDR1 MDHEN, CDR2 SYDVKM. As DNA, the CDR3 is TGTGCCAGCAGCAAACAGATACAAGAGACCCAGTACTTC. Translated, it gives CASSKQIQETQYF.

This clonotype was seen ten or more times. The chain links TRBV6-2 or TRBV6-3 to TRBJ1-5; D is possibly TRBD1 (6 bases). CDR3 size: 18 residues. V was trimmed by 0 bases and J by 1 base, leaving 16 bases between them. Germline values: CDR1 MNHEY, CDR2 SVGEGT. Here the CDR3 DNA reads TGTGCCAGCAGTTACTCGATGGGCAGGGGTATGAGCAATCAGCCCCAGCATTTT. It encodes CASSYSMGRGMSNQPQHF.

This clonotype came up many times. This rearrangement joins TRBV7-8 to TRBJ2-3; D may be TRBD1 (6 bases). This CDR3 is built from 15 residues. Per the germline V gene, CDR1 is SGHVS and CDR2 is FQNEAQ. V lost 7 bases, J lost 2 bases, and 16 bases lay in between. The CDR3 region is CASNPGGTYTDTQYF. CDR3 DNA: TGTGCCAGCAATCCTGGGGGCACCTACACAGATACGCAGTATTTT.

This clonotype was detected many times. The V call is TRBV5-1, the J call TRBJ1-1; tentatively, D is TRBD1 (5 bases). This CDR3 has 13 amino acids. V gave up 0 bases and J gave up 6 bases, with 9 bases separating them. Germline CDR1 SGHRS, CDR2 YFSETQ. In DNA form, the CDR3 reads TGCGCCAGCAGCTTGGTTATAGGGGCTGAAGCTTTCTTT. Translated: CASSLVIGAEAFF.

This clonotype was counted between two and nine times. V gene TRBV30 combines with J gene TRBJ1-3; possibly TRBD1 for D (5 bases). The CDR3 runs to 11 residues. CDR1 and CDR2 (germline): GTSNPN, SVGIG (reference sequence). The germline V and J ends were trimmed by 5 bases and 8 bases, with 10 bases remaining between them. The CDR3 is CAWGTGDTIYF. The CDR3 DNA reads as TGTGCCTGGGGGACGGGGGACACCATATATTTT.

This clonotype was picked up a small number of times. V and J are TRBV4-1 and TRBJ2-1; no definite D call. The CDR3 sequence is 14 residues long. The germline V and J ends were trimmed by 7 bases and 4 bases, with 14 bases remaining between them. The germline V gene has CDR1 MGHRA and CDR2 YSYEKL. CDR3 sequence reads: CASKLWGTYNEQFF. CDR3 bases: TGCGCCAGCAAGTTATGGGGTACTTACAATGAGCAGTTCTTC.

The chain uses TRBV12-3 or TRBV12-4 and TRBJ2-5; 14 nucleotides match TRBD2. Losses at the gene ends were 5 bases for V and 1 base for J; bases not matched to a gene: 3. CDR3 length: 16 amino acids. The CDR3: CASSRTSGGIQETQYF. CDR3 sequence (DNA): TGTGCCAGCAGTCGGACTAGCGGGGGGATCCAAGAGACCCAGTACTTC.

This clonotype was seen repeatedly, ten times or more. V and J are TRBV13 and TRBJ1-2; the D gene is possibly TRBD1 (5 bases). Trimming shortened V by 5 bases and J by 7 bases, and 23 bases separated the two germline ends. CDR1 and CDR2 (germline): PRHDT, FYEKMQ (reference sequence). The CDR3 has 16 amino acids. The CDR3 nucleotides are TGTGCCAGCAGCCCAGAGGGCACGGGGCCGGGGTCTGGCTACACCTTC. This gives the protein CASSPEGTGPGSGYTF. The full variable domain, rest sourced from reference TRBV13 and TRBJ1-2, is AAGVIQSPRHLIKEKRETATLKCYPIPRHDTVYWYQQGPGQDPQFLISFYEKMQSDKGSIPDRFSAQQFSDYHSELNMSSLELGDSALYFCASSPEGTGPGSGYTFGSGTRLTVV.

This clonotype came up a few times. The chain recombines TRBV27 with TRBJ2-5; D gene uncertain. The V and J ends lost 5 bases and 1 base respectively, with 8 bases between them. This CDR3 comprises 13 residues. Germline V gene sequence: CDR1 MNHEY, CDR2 SMNVEV (reference sequence). In DNA, the CDR3 is TGTGCCAGCAGTAAGGTGGGCCAAGAGACCCAGTACTTC. Protein sequence: CASSKVGQETQYF.

Points on this clonotype: A junction boundary mismatches the germline segment, possibly from a read error. The chain has TRBV2 and TRBJ1-5; D possibly corresponds to TRBD1 (5 bases). This CDR3 contains 16 residues. CDR1 and CDR2 from the germline V gene are SNHLY and FYNNEI. The DNA of the CDR3 is TGTGCCAGCAGGAAGGAAGGGGATCTGGGCAATCAGCCCCAGCTTTTT. Translation gives CASRKEGDLGNQPQLF.

This clonotype was seen many times. The genes are TRBV12-3 or TRBV12-4 and TRBJ2-5; D might be TRBD2 (6 bases). CDR3 length: 15 amino acids. The V gene lost 3 bases and the J gene lost 4 bases, with 15 bases spanning the gap. The CDR3 DNA reads TGTGCCAGCAGTTTGGACGGGAGTTCTGGAGAGACCCAGTACTTC. Its protein product is CASSLDGSSGETQYF.

This clonotype was seen repeatedly, ten times or more. Here the CDR3 DNA reads TGTGCCAGCAGCGAAAGCGGATACCGAAGCAATCAGCCCCAGCATTTT. Encoded protein: CASSESGYRSNQPQHF. This chain uses TRBV6-1 with TRBJ1-5, with D hard to call. V was trimmed by 6 bases and J by 1 base, leaving 16 bases between them. This CDR3 has 16 residues. CDR1 MNHNS and CDR2 SASEGT come from the germline V gene.

In its sample, this clonotype was seen once. The rearrangement uses TRBV29-1 and TRBJ2-2; perhaps TRBD2 as D (6 bases). The CDR3 runs 15 residues. Germline V gives CDR1 SQVTM, CDR2 ANQGSEA. Trimming took 7 bases from V and 5 from J, leaving 20 bases between them. The CDR3 DNA reads TGCAGCGCCCAACCGAACGGGGGAAGGACCGGGGAGCTGTTTTTT. Protein product: CSAQPNGGRTGELFF.

In its sample, this clonotype was seen many times. The rearrangement links TRBV12-3 or TRBV12-4 to TRBJ2-2; D might be TRBD2 (6 bases). The CDR3 has 13 amino acids. V was trimmed by 8 bases and J by 4 bases, leaving 11 bases between them. The CDR3, as DNA: TGTGCCAGCTTGCGGGGAATCACCGGGGAGCTGTTTTTT. Protein: CASLRGITGELFF.

The table lists this clonotype with many counts. The rearrangement uses TRBV18 and TRBJ2-5; D possibly corresponds to TRBD2 (6 bases). Trimming took 4 bases from V and 3 from J, leaving 15 bases between them. The CDR3 extends over 15 amino acids. Germline CDR1 and CDR2: KGHSH and LQKENI. CDR3 residues: CASSHGRVAEETQYF. The CDR3 region has the DNA TGTGCCAGCTCACACGGGAGAGTAGCGGAAGAGACCCAGTACTTC.

This clonotype occurred a few times. The J gene is TRBJ1-5, the V gene TRBV6-2 or TRBV6-3, with D unresolved. V was cut by 6 bases and J by 1 base, with 16 bases left in between. Germline lookup yields CDR1 MNHEY and CDR2 SVGEGT. The CDR3 is made up of 16 amino acids. CDR3 sequence: CASSTRQAGSNQPQHF. The CDR3 DNA sequence: TGTGCCAGCAGCACCCGGCAGGCTGGGAGCAATCAGCCCCAGCATTTT.